These 9 T cell receptor beta chains originate from one sample sequenced in a study of T cell responses to AZD1222 COVID-19 vaccine. The assay was immunoSEQ multiplex PCR, and TCRdb's table has in-frame clones only and misses some. This sample has about 14,000 clones, with approximately 80% found just once. Source: peripheral blood, taken 28 days after the second AZD1222 dose. These receptors were collected from an adult who received the AZD1222 COVID-19 vaccine.

The V and J genes are TRBV14 and TRBJ2-7; D is perhaps TRBD1 (5 bases). V lost 0 bases and J lost 4, with 7 bases in between. The CDR3 spans 13 residues. Germline V gene data show CDR1 as SGHDN and CDR2 as FVKESK. In DNA form, the CDR3 reads TGTGCCAGCAGCCAAGAGACAGAGTACGAGCAGTACTTC. This sequence encodes CASSQETEYEQYF.

The V call is TRBV5-4, the J call TRBJ2-4, with D possibly being TRBD2 (5 bases). The CDR3 is 13 residues long. V dropped 4 bases and J dropped 8 bases, with 13 bases sitting between them. Germline assignment: CDR1 SGHNT and CDR2 YYREEE (reference sequence). In DNA, the CDR3 is TGTGCCAGCAGCCCGGGGATGGCGGACATTCAGTACTTC. Its protein is CASSPGMADIQYF.

The gene calls are TRBV7-3 and TRBJ2-3, with 8 bases fitting TRBD1. With 4 bases clipped from V and 10 bases from J, the junction kept 10 bases outside the gene matches. The CDR3 has 14 residues. Germline CDR1 SGHTA, CDR2 FQGTGA. The CDR3 DNA reads TGTGCCAGCAGCTATACCACGGACAGGGTGGCGCAGTATTTT. Its protein is CASSYTTDRVAQYF.

This chain links TRBV24-1 with TRBJ2-5; the D is unclear. Germline V lookup: CDR1 KGHDR, CDR2 SFDVKD. V was shortened by 1 base and J by 4 bases, with 9 bases between the two germline ends. This CDR3 has 14 amino acids. Here the CDR3 reads CATSDLTVTETQYF. The CDR3 nucleotides are TGTGCCACCAGTGATTTAACGGTCACAGAGACCCAGTACTTC.

This rearrangement joins TRBV2 to TRBJ2-5; 9 positions agree with TRBD1. The CDR3 is 14 residues long. In germline, CDR1 is SNHLY, CDR2 FYNNEI. V lost 4 bases, J lost 2 bases, and 2 bases stayed unmatched. In nucleotides, the CDR3 is TGTGCCAGCAGTGGGGGGACAGGGCAAGAGACCCAGTACTTC. Amino acids: CASSGGTGQETQYF.

The CDR3 region is CASSQRTIAGGGYTF. In nucleotides, the CDR3 is TGTGCCAGCAGCCAAAGGACAATAGCAGGTGGTGGCTACACCTTC. The J gene is TRBJ1-2, the V gene TRBV7-8; D possibly corresponds to TRBD1 (5 bases). This CDR3 is built from 15 residues. Germline assignment: CDR1 SGHVS and CDR2 FQNEAQ. V was clipped by 5 bases and J by 7 bases, with 20 bases between them.

In its sample, this clone was seen a few times. The chain recombines TRBV6-5 with TRBJ1-2; D remains ambiguous. V lost 4 bases to trimming and J lost 6 bases, with 21 bases between them. Germline values: CDR1 MNHEY, CDR2 SVGAGI. The CDR3 contains 16 residues. The CDR3 here is CASSSTLLRATNGYTF. In DNA, the CDR3 is TGTGCCAGCAGTTCCACCTTGCTTAGGGCCACTAATGGCTACACCTTC.

The chain links TRBV5-1 to TRBJ2-1, with TRBD2 identical over 9 bases. Germline CDR1 SGHRS, CDR2 YFSETQ. With 0 bases clipped from V and 12 bases from J, the junction kept 16 bases outside the gene matches. The CDR3 is made up of 17 amino acids. The chain's CDR3 is CASSLVASGESSSGQFF. The CDR3, as DNA: TGCGCCAGCAGCTTGGTGGCTAGCGGGGAGTCGTCGTCTGGGCAGTTCTTC.

The chain carries TRBV10-3 and TRBJ1-5; no clear D gene. Germline V gene data show CDR1 as ENHRY and CDR2 as SYGVKD. The CDR3 length is 15 residues. Between the trimmed V and J ends, which lost 0 bases and 3 bases, there was a span of 9 bases. This chain's CDR3 is CAISESGQNNQPQHF. In DNA, the CDR3 is TGTGCCATCAGTGAGTCCGGGCAGAACAATCAGCCCCAGCATTTT.